The T cell receptor (beta chain) under discussion was sequenced for a study of T cell responses to AZD1222 COVID-19 vaccine. Germline assignment: CDR1 SGHNT and CDR2 YYREEE (reference sequence). The junction had 8 bases not matched to a gene; V was cut back by 4 bases and J by 8 bases. This CDR3 contains 16 residues. TCRdb keeps only in-frame clones here, not all; method: immunoSEQ multiplex PCR. The top ten clones hold over 3% of a sample with 120,000 to 150,000 clones, around 93% of them seen once. General study points: Females made up more of the donors, who were largely white British, and clonal diversity may have come out too low. Close to half of spike-specific TCRs reportedly recognize unmutated variant regions.

Concerning this clone: The antigen remains unidentified.

The sequence derives from an adult who received the AZD1222 COVID-19 vaccine. The material was peripheral blood, obtained 28 days after the second AZD1222 dose. The chain has TRBV5-4 and TRBJ2-1; 14 nucleotides match TRBD2. In DNA form, the CDR3 reads TGTGCCAGCAGCCCGGGACTAGCGGGAGCCCCCCATGAGCAGTTCTTC. It is translated as CASSPGLAGAPHEQFF.